Shown below are 21 T cell receptor beta chains from a single sample sequenced in a study of technical replicates of blood from a few donors (dated by TCRdb to about 2017). Library creation used the immunoSEQ multiplex PCR assay. TCRdb provides this immuneACCESS table in a form limited to in-frame rearrangements. Some clones are lacking; in checked studies, under half of them reflect an unresolved V gene, and why the rest are absent is not known. This sample lists approximately 79,000 clones; around 97% were detected once. The top ten clones comprise about 0.27% of the sample. Sequencing used T cells isolated from PBMCs. Receptors were obtained from a human donor in good health.

The rearrangement uses TRBV29-1 and TRBJ1-1; D may be TRBD1 (5 bases). From germline, CDR1 is SQVTM and CDR2 ANQGSEA. This CDR3 is built from 11 residues. V lost 3 bases and J 4 bases, leaving 6 bases between the germline ends. The chain's CDR3 is CSVEGGTEAFF. The CDR3 DNA reads TGCAGCGTTGAGGGGGGCACTGAAGCTTTCTTT.

The chain is built from TRBV5-3 and TRBJ1-3; no firm D call. TRBV5-3 carries the ORF label, with uncertain function. The CDR3 spans 17 residues. The V end lost 4 bases, the J end lost 0 bases, and 17 bases lay between the germline ends. CDR3 nucleotide sequence: TGTGCCAGAAGCCGCACTATTGACGGAACCTCTGGAAACACCATATATTTT. Its translation is CARSRTIDGTSGNTIYF.

The chain combines TRBV11-2 with TRBJ1-1; 11 nucleotides match TRBD1. Germline loops: CDR1 SGHAT, CDR2 FQNNGV. This CDR3 contains 16 residues. Losses at the gene ends were 5 bases for V and 4 bases for J; bases not matched to a gene: 9. CDR3 region: CASSTQAGTGGTEAFF. For the CDR3, the DNA is TGTGCCAGCAGCACGCAAGCCGGGACAGGGGGCACTGAAGCTTTCTTT.

J is TRBJ1-1 and V is TRBV4-2; D is undetermined. This CDR3 contains 13 residues. Trimming took off 0 bases at V and 5 bases at J, with 7 bases between the two ends. Germline V gene lookup returns CDR1 LGHNA and CDR2 YNFKEQ. The CDR3 here is CASSQEPGTEAFF. Here the CDR3 DNA reads TGTGCCAGCAGCCAAGAGCCAGGAACTGAAGCTTTCTTT.

This chain joins TRBV19 and TRBJ2-7, with D uncertain. The germline CDR1 and CDR2 sequences are LNHDA and SQIVND (reference sequence). Trimming pared 3 bases from V and 3 bases from J, leaving 6 bases between. The CDR3 runs 12 residues. The CDR3 DNA is TGTGCCAGTAGTATGGGCAGCTACGAGCAGTACTTC. Translating it yields CASSMGSYEQYF.

This clone was recorded once. V is TRBV27 and J is TRBJ2-7; 7 bases align to TRBD1. The junction had 8 bases not matched to a gene; V was cut back by 9 bases and J by 3 bases. The CDR3 is 13 amino acids. Germline CDR1 reads MNHEY; CDR2 reads SMNVEV (reference sequence). CDR3 DNA sequence: TGTGCCAGTCAGACAGGGATCGGCTACGAGCAGTACTTC. Its translation is CASQTGIGYEQYF.

The chain combines TRBV5-1 with TRBJ2-2; 8 bases agree with TRBD2. The CDR3 runs 17 residues. The junction had 9 bases not matched to a gene; V was cut back by 4 bases and J by 1 base. Per germline, CDR1 SGHRS and CDR2 YFSETQ. CDR3 sequence reads: CASSRPWSGGNTGELFF. The CDR3 bases are TGCGCCAGCAGCCGTCCTTGGAGCGGGGGGAACACCGGGGAGCTGTTTTTT.

The count of this clone is one. The chain carries TRBV5-1 and TRBJ2-1, with 12 bases that match TRBD2. The CDR3 consists of 18 residues. Trimming removed 4 bases from V and 9 bases from J; junction bases left unmatched: 17. Germline lookup yields CDR1 SGHRS and CDR2 YFSETQ. The CDR3 sequence is CASSPLALAGGPLSEQFF. Written as DNA, the CDR3 is TGCGCCAGCAGCCCCCTCGCCCTAGCGGGAGGGCCCTTATCTGAGCAGTTCTTC.

The rearrangement joins TRBV2 to TRBJ1-2, with D uncertain. The CDR3 is 16 residues long. Germline values: CDR1 SNHLY, CDR2 FYNNEI. Trimming cost V 0 bases and J 4 bases, with 15 bases left between them. Here the CDR3 reads CASSEAWAINTYGYTF. DNA of the CDR3: TGTGCCAGCAGTGAAGCCTGGGCGATTAACACCTATGGCTACACCTTC.

CDR3 DNA: TGCAGCGTTGGGGGACAGGGGTTCTATGGCTACACCTTC. Translation: CSVGGQGFYGYTF. V and J are TRBV29-1 and TRBJ1-2, with 10 bases matching TRBD1. In germline, CDR1 is SQVTM, CDR2 ANQGSEA. The CDR3 spans 13 residues. V lost 4 bases to trimming and J lost 4 bases; unmatched junction nucleotides: 3.

The genes are TRBV6-1 and TRBJ2-3; possibly TRBD1 for D (5 bases). From germline, CDR1 is MNHNS and CDR2 SASEGT. This CDR3 is built from 15 residues. Trimming stripped 3 bases from V and 4 bases from J, with 14 bases between. CDR3 DNA: TGTGCCAGCAGTGATCACTACTCCAGGGCAGATACGCAGTATTTT. Translated, it gives CASSDHYSRADTQYF.

V and J are TRBV4-1 and TRBJ2-7, with 8 bases fitting TRBD2. The junction had 8 bases not matched to a gene; V was cut back by 0 bases and J by 4 bases. CDR3 length: 16 residues. The germline gives CDR1 MGHRA, CDR2 YSYEKL. CDR3 sequence reads: CASSQDWIGTRYEQYF. CDR3 coding DNA: TGCGCCAGCAGCCAAGATTGGATCGGGACTAGATACGAGCAGTACTTC.

The chain has TRBV7-9 and TRBJ1-2; D is unclear. The CDR3 sequence is 17 residues long. Trimming left V 5 bases short and J 4 bases short, with 23 bases between. CDR1 and CDR2 from the germline V gene are SEHNR and FQNEAQ (reference sequence). The CDR3 DNA sequence: TGTGCCAGCAGCAAACGAGAGACCGAGCGCCATGCCTATGGCTACACCTTC. The encoded protein is CASSKRETERHAYGYTF.

J is TRBJ1-1 and V is TRBV7-9; D call uncertain. The V end lost 0 bases, the J end lost 0 bases, and 8 bases lay between the germline ends. The CDR3 spans 15 residues. CDR1 is SEHNR and CDR2 is FQNEAQ in the germline V gene (reference sequence). The CDR3 loop reads CASSLAGLVNTEAFF. CDR3 nucleotides: TGTGCCAGCAGCTTAGCCGGACTTGTGAACACTGAAGCTTTCTTT.

The chain recombines TRBV29-1 with TRBJ2-2, with TRBD2 identical over 11 bases. The trim removed 5 bases at V and 5 bases at J, leaving 10 bases unmatched. The germline gives CDR1 SQVTM, CDR2 ANQGSEA. The CDR3 runs 16 residues. The CDR3 loop is CSVLILAGGKTGELFF. For the CDR3, the DNA is TGCAGCGTTCTAATCCTAGCGGGAGGTAAAACCGGGGAGCTGTTTTTT.

The genes are TRBV4-1 and TRBJ2-1; 11 bases map to TRBD2. The germline V gene encodes CDR1 MGHRA and CDR2 YSYEKL. The CDR3 contains 16 residues. V was clipped by 0 bases and J by 4 bases; unmatched bases: 2. CDR3 sequence: CASSQELAGAYNEQFF. CDR3 DNA: TGCGCCAGCAGCCAAGAACTAGCGGGAGCTTACAATGAGCAGTTCTTC.

This chain joins TRBV7-9 and TRBJ2-3; 7 bases line up with TRBD1. CDR3 size: 15 residues. V shed 5 bases and J 4 bases; nucleotides not matched to a gene: 9. In germline, CDR1 is SEHNR, CDR2 FQNEAQ (reference sequence). The CDR3 DNA sequence: TGTGCCAGCAGCCCCATAAGACAGGGCCCAGATACGCAGTATTTT. Amino acid sequence: CASSPIRQGPDTQYF.

The genes are TRBV18 and TRBJ1-4; D is unresolved. This CDR3 is 12 amino acids long. In germline, CDR1 is KGHSH, CDR2 LQKENI. Trimming cost V 2 bases and J 8 bases, with 6 bases left between them. The CDR3 is CASSPIGEKLFF. CDR3 coding DNA: TGTGCCAGCTCACCAATTGGCGAAAAACTGTTTTTT.

This chain joins TRBV30 and TRBJ1-3; possibly TRBD1 for D (5 bases). V dropped 5 bases and J dropped 0 bases, with 5 bases sitting between them. CDR3 size: 12 residues. Germline V gene data show CDR1 as GTSNPN and CDR2 as SVGIG (reference sequence). This chain's CDR3 is CAWGHSGNTIYF. The CDR3 DNA follows: TGTGCCTGGGGACACTCTGGAAACACCATATATTTT.

The chain recombines TRBV5-1 with TRBJ2-1, with 8 bases aligning to TRBD1. The CDR3 consists of 13 residues. Germline V CDR1 and CDR2: SGHRS, YFSETQ. V gave up 4 bases and J gave up 4 bases; unmatched junction bases: 1. The CDR3 DNA is TGCGCCAGCAGCGGGGACAGGTACAATGAGCAGTTCTTC. This translates into CASSGDRYNEQFF.

The gene calls are TRBV5-1 and TRBJ2-3; the match to TRBD2 covers 7 bases. V shed 2 bases and J 0 bases; nucleotides not matched to a gene: 0. The germline V gene encodes CDR1 SGHRS and CDR2 YFSETQ. CDR3 size: 14 residues. CDR3 nucleotide sequence: TGCGCCAGCAGCTTTAGCGGGAGCACAGATACGCAGTATTTT. As protein: CASSFSGSTDTQYF.